Below, 27 T cell receptor beta chains from the same sample are listed, as sequenced in a study of OX40 agonist ivuxolimab in advanced cancers. Assay: immunoSEQ multiplex PCR; the TCRdb copy retains only in-frame clones and omits some. This table holds around 77,000 clones, about 78% found once. The sequences come from CD4+ or CD8+ T cells sorted from blood, collected in a trial of the OX40 agonist ivuxolimab. The receptor source for this set is an adult with an advanced solid tumor such as melanoma, head and neck, liver or kidney cancer.

This chain joins TRBV5-1 and TRBJ1-2; D is unclear. The CDR3 consists of 17 residues. Germline assignment: CDR1 SGHRS and CDR2 YFSETQ. V gave up 5 bases and J gave up 2 bases, with 22 bases separating them. CDR3 residues: CASRSGFAEPLNYGYTF. CDR3 DNA sequence: TGCGCCAGCAGATCCGGGTTCGCAGAACCTTTAAACTATGGCTACACCTTC.

This clone was seen a handful of times. The chain has TRBV7-2 and TRBJ2-5; 9 bases fit TRBD1. Looked up from germline, CDR1 is SGHTA and CDR2 is FQGNSA. The CDR3 runs 14 residues. V gave up 5 bases and J gave up 4 bases; unmatched junction bases: 5. The CDR3 region is CASSRDRGRETQYF. The CDR3 DNA is TGTGCCAGCAGCCGAGACAGGGGGAGAGAGACCCAGTACTTC. The full variable domain, in which reference TRBV7-2 and TRBJ2-5 provide the parts outside the CDR3, is GAGVSQSPSNKVTEKGKDVELRCDPISGHTALYWYRQSLGQGLEFLIYFQGNSAPDKSGLPSDRFSAERTGGSVSTLTIQRTQQEDSAVYLCASSRDRGRETQYFGPGTRLLVL.

V usage is TRBV19 and J usage is TRBJ2-5; 8 bases line up with TRBD1. J lost 5 bases, V lost 10 bases, and 9 bases had no gene match. The CDR3 is 13 amino acids. Germline lookup yields CDR1 LNHDA and CDR2 SQIVND (reference sequence). DNA for the CDR3: TGTGCCACTCGGGACAGGCCCGGGGAGACCCAGTACTTC. It is translated as CATRDRPGETQYF. The full variable domain, completed using reference TRBV19 and TRBJ2-5, is DGGITQSPKYLFRKEGQNVTLSCEQNLNHDAMYWYRQDPGQGLRLIYYSQIVNDFQKGDIAEGYSVSREKKESFPLTVTSAQKNPTAFYLCATRDRPGETQYFGPGTRLLVL.

The chain uses TRBV6-5 and TRBJ2-7, with 9 bases identical to TRBD2. The CDR3 has 14 amino acids. Germline values: CDR1 MNHEY, CDR2 SVGAGI. V trimming: 3 bases; J trimming: 5 bases; junction bases outside the gene matches: 5. The chain's CDR3 is CASSYGSGSHEQYF. The CDR3 DNA sequence: TGTGCCAGCAGTTATGGTAGCGGGAGCCACGAGCAGTACTTC.

CDR3: CASRLGTRGDEQFF. CDR3 DNA sequence: TGTGCCAGCAGATTGGGGACTAGGGGCGATGAGCAGTTCTTC. The chain carries TRBV2 and TRBJ2-1; the match to TRBD2 covers 8 bases. CDR1 and CDR2 (germline): SNHLY, FYNNEI. The CDR3 extends over 14 amino acids. Losses at the gene ends were 6 bases for V and 8 bases for J; bases not matched to a gene: 9.

CDR3 sequence: CASSLYLLRNTGELFF. The CDR3 DNA is TGTGCCAGCAGCTTATATCTACTGCGGAACACCGGGGAGCTGTTTTTT. The chain uses TRBV11-2 and TRBJ2-2; D ambiguous. The germline V gene encodes CDR1 SGHAT and CDR2 FQNNGV. V was cut by 2 bases and J by 1 base, with 11 bases left in between. This CDR3 comprises 16 residues.

The chain uses TRBV5-5 and TRBJ1-2; D is ambiguous. V shed 2 bases and J shed 4 bases, with 12 bases lying between them. Germline lookup yields CDR1 SGHKS and CDR2 YYEKEE (reference sequence). This CDR3 comprises 14 residues. As DNA, the CDR3 is TGTGCCAGCAGCTTTAACGTAGGTTTCTATGGCTACACCTTC. Translated: CASSFNVGFYGYTF.

There are a few counts of this clone. V gene TRBV2 combines with J gene TRBJ2-5; D is uncertain. The V gene's germline CDR1 is SNHLY and CDR2 FYNNEI. The CDR3 is made up of 12 amino acids. The germline V and J ends were trimmed by 5 bases and 3 bases, with 7 bases remaining between them. This CDR3 is CASSRLEETQYF. CDR3 coding DNA: TGTGCCAGCAGTAGGCTAGAAGAGACCCAGTACTTC.

The chain has TRBV7-2 and TRBJ1-2; 7 bases match TRBD1. The CDR3 runs 15 residues. Per germline, CDR1 SGHTA and CDR2 FQGNSA. Germline trimming cut 0 bases from V and 3 bases from J; bases unmatched to any gene: 4. CDR3 coding DNA: TGTGCCAGCAGCTTAGCGCCAGGACAGGACTATGGCTACACCTTC. This gives the protein CASSLAPGQDYGYTF.

The chain recombines TRBV7-8 with TRBJ2-7; 10 bases line up with TRBD1. Germline values: CDR1 SGHVS, CDR2 FQNEAQ. The CDR3 length is 14 residues. The trim removed 4 bases at V and 6 bases at J, leaving 6 bases unmatched. For the CDR3, the DNA is TGTGCCAGCAGCTCCCGGACAGGGGGTAGCGAGCAGTACTTC. The encoded protein is CASSSRTGGSEQYF.

The V gene is TRBV6-1, the J gene TRBJ1-3; D uncertain. CDR3 size: 14 residues. Germline CDR1 is MNHNS and CDR2 is SASEGT. Deletions cut 11 bases from V and 9 bases from J, with 23 bases between. CDR3: CAGSGSVLPITIYF. The CDR3 coding sequence is TGTGCCGGTTCGGGGTCTGTTTTGCCGATCACCATATATTTT.

This chain connects TRBV14 to TRBJ1-2; the match to TRBD1 covers 7 bases. Per germline, CDR1 SGHDN and CDR2 FVKESK. CDR3 length: 18 amino acids. V gave up 3 bases and J gave up 3 bases; unmatched junction bases: 16. CDR3 sequence: CASSHTSLTSGQYYGYTF. In nucleotides, the CDR3 is TGTGCCAGCAGCCATACATCTCTAACTTCGGGACAGTACTATGGCTACACCTTC.

The chain uses TRBV11-2 and TRBJ1-1, with D unclear. Germline-derived CDR1 and CDR2 are SGHAT and FQNNGV. The CDR3 contains 14 residues. Trimming shortened V by 8 bases and J by 0 bases, and 13 bases separated the two germline ends. The CDR3 bases are TGTGCCAGCTCCCCGCTAGGTATGAACACTGAAGCTTTCTTT. Translating it yields CASSPLGMNTEAFF.

The J gene is TRBJ1-4, the V gene TRBV10-2; 8 bases match TRBD1. Germline assignment: CDR1 WSHSY and CDR2 SAAADI. The CDR3 is 16 residues long. With 10 bases clipped from V and 5 bases from J, the junction kept 15 bases outside the gene matches. The CDR3 nucleotides are TGCGCCACCGCACCAGGGGGCCCAAATAAAAATGAAAAACTGTTTTTT. It is translated as CATAPGGPNKNEKLFF.

This clone was detected many times. The rearrangement links TRBV29-1 to TRBJ1-1; perhaps TRBD1 as D (6 bases). The CDR3 has 13 residues. The germline V and J ends were trimmed by 5 bases and 0 bases, with 10 bases remaining between them. Germline V CDR1 and CDR2: SQVTM, ANQGSEA. The chain's CDR3 is CSVNRGVNTEAFF. Here the CDR3 DNA reads TGCAGCGTTAATAGGGGGGTGAACACTGAAGCTTTCTTT.

In its sample, this clone was seen a few times. The gene calls are TRBV7-9 and TRBJ2-1, with 8 bases fitting TRBD2. The germline V gene has CDR1 SEHNR and CDR2 FQNEAQ (reference sequence). J gave up 12 bases and V 2 bases, and 6 bases lay outside the gene matches. This CDR3 region has 13 residues. The CDR3 protein is CASSLSGGHRQFF. CDR3 in DNA: TGTGCCAGCAGCTTAAGCGGGGGACATAGGCAGTTCTTC.

This chain joins TRBV6-4 and TRBJ1-1; weak D call: TRBD1 (5 bases). V was clipped by 8 bases and J by 1 base, with 11 bases between them. The CDR3 is made up of 13 amino acids. Germline CDR1 and CDR2: MRHNA and SNTAGT. The CDR3 is CASLGGANTEAFF. In DNA form, the CDR3 reads TGTGCCAGCCTTGGAGGGGCGAACACTGAAGCTTTCTTT.

This chain joins TRBV18 and TRBJ1-1, with D possibly matching TRBD1 (6 bases). The CDR3 length is 16 residues. From germline, CDR1 is KGHSH and CDR2 LQKENI. V shed 6 bases and J shed 5 bases, with 22 bases lying between them. The CDR3 spells CASSPRQVLLGTEAFF. CDR3 in DNA: TGTGCCAGCTCGCCGAGACAGGTACTACTGGGGACTGAAGCTTTCTTT.

The rearrangement joins TRBV5-6 to TRBJ1-1; the D gene is possibly TRBD1 (5 bases). The CDR3 has 13 amino acids. CDR1 is SGHDT and CDR2 is YYEEEE in the germline V gene. The V gene lost 4 bases and the J gene lost 5 bases, with 12 bases spanning the gap. CDR3 DNA: TGTGCCAGCAGCGCGGACACTCAGACTGAAGCTTTCTTT. As protein: CASSADTQTEAFF.

A few counts support this clone. The chain couples TRBV6-1 to TRBJ1-5; D is uncertain. Germline CDR1 MNHNS, CDR2 SASEGT. This CDR3 contains 13 residues. V gave up 10 bases and J gave up 5 bases, with 15 bases separating them. In DNA form, the CDR3 reads TGTGCCATCTATGGGGATTTTGATCAGCCCCAGCATTTT. Protein product: CAIYGDFDQPQHF.

The genes are TRBV9 and TRBJ1-2; D is perhaps TRBD1 (5 bases). V shed 5 bases and J shed 8 bases, with 19 bases lying between them. Looked up from germline, CDR1 is SGDLS and CDR2 is YYNGEE. The CDR3 totals 14 residues. CDR3 DNA sequence: TGTGCCAGCAGTCGTAGAGGGGATCGGACGGGCTACACCTTC. It specifies CASSRRGDRTGYTF.

V is TRBV29-1 and J is TRBJ1-1; no reliable D call. Germline V CDR1 and CDR2: SQVTM, ANQGSEA. V lost 4 bases, J lost 7 bases, and 7 bases lay in between. This CDR3 has 10 residues. The CDR3 is CSVGGLEAFF. CDR3 in DNA: TGCAGCGTTGGCGGACTTGAAGCTTTCTTT.

This rearrangement joins TRBV29-1 to TRBJ1-1; 11 nucleotides align to TRBD1. Trimming at V came to 7 bases and at J to 3 bases, leaving 7 bases not matched to a gene. Looked up from germline, CDR1 is SQVTM and CDR2 is ANQGSEA. The CDR3 runs to 14 residues. CDR3 DNA: TGCAGCGCCGGACAGGGGGCAAGGGACACTGAAGCTTTCTTT. This sequence encodes CSAGQGARDTEAFF.

The gene calls are TRBV5-4 and TRBJ1-6, with unresolved D. There are 14 residues in the CDR3. Germline CDR1 is SGHNT and CDR2 is YYREEE (reference sequence). V shed 1 base and J shed 10 bases, with 12 bases lying between them. DNA for the CDR3: TGTGCCAGCAGCTTGAAGGAGGGAGTGTCACCCCTCCACTTT. This encodes CASSLKEGVSPLHF. Using reference TRBV5-4 and TRBJ1-6 for the parts outside the CDR3, the full variable domain is ETGVTQSPTHLIKTRGQQVTLRCSSQSGHNTVSWYQQALGQGPQFIFQYYREEENGRGNFPPRFSGLQFPNYSSELNVNALELDDSALYLCASSLKEGVSPLHFGNGTRLTVT.

This clone appeared a few times. The chain recombines TRBV5-1 with TRBJ1-1, with D unresolved. From germline, CDR1 is SGHRS and CDR2 YFSETQ. The CDR3 is made up of 13 amino acids. Between the trimmed V and J ends, which lost 4 bases and 2 bases, there was a span of 9 bases. CDR3 in amino acids: CASSASLNTEAFF. CDR3 DNA sequence: TGCGCCAGCAGCGCTTCCTTAAACACTGAAGCTTTCTTT. Complete variable domain (other parts from reference TRBV5-1 and TRBJ1-1): KAGVTQTPRYLIKTRGQQVTLSCSPISGHRSVSWYQQTPGQGLQFLFEYFSETQRNKGNFPGRFSGRQFSNSRSEMNVSTLELGDSALYLCASSASLNTEAFFGQGTRLTVV.

This sequence joins TRBV12-5 and TRBJ1-2, with 7 nucleotides matching TRBD1. V was pared by 5 bases and J by 2 bases, with 17 bases of the junction left unmatched. CDR1 is LGHNT, CDR2 FRNRAP, per germline. This CDR3 is built from 18 residues. The CDR3 is CASGPGTAWTGTNYGYTF. In nucleotides, the CDR3 is TGTGCTAGTGGTCCCGGGACAGCATGGACGGGTACGAACTATGGCTACACCTTC. The variable domain in full, completed from reference TRBV12-5 and TRBJ1-2, reads DARVTQTPRHKVTEMGQEVTMRCQPILGHNTVFWYRQTMMQGLELLAYFRNRAPLDDSGMPKDRFSAEMPDATLATLKIQPSEPRDSAVYFCASGPGTAWTGTNYGYTFGSGTRLTVV.

This rearrangement joins TRBV5-4 to TRBJ2-5; 9 nucleotides line up with TRBD1. Germline values: CDR1 SGHNT, CDR2 YYREEE (reference sequence). Trimming at V came to 4 bases and at J to 1 base, leaving 8 bases not matched to a gene. The CDR3 contains 16 residues. CDR3 amino acids: CASSLSGTGSQETQYF. The DNA of the CDR3 is TGTGCCAGCAGCCTCTCCGGGACAGGGAGCCAAGAGACCCAGTACTTC.